This entry lists 19 T cell receptor beta chains sequenced from one sample in a study of blood T cell repertoires in COVID-19. TCRdb keeps only in-frame clones here, not all; method: immunoSEQ multiplex PCR. The sample lists around 160,000 clones; 78% were seen once. The sequencing sample was made of peripheral blood. These receptors all stem from a woman aged 80 or over with acute or convalescent COVID-19.

As to this clone: The sample contains more than one DNA sequence encoding this CDR3. V usage is TRBV5-1 and J usage is TRBJ1-1; 7 nucleotides match TRBD1. The ends lost 1 base at V and 3 bases at J; junction bases unmatched: 0. The CDR3 has 13 amino acids. The germline V gene has CDR1 SGHRS and CDR2 YFSETQ. CDR3 coding DNA: TGCGCCAGCAGCTTGACAGGGGACACTGAAGCTTTCTTT. It is translated as CASSLTGDTEAFF.

This chain joins TRBV11-3 and TRBJ2-5; TRBD2 might be the D (5 bases). The V end lost 3 bases, the J end lost 1 base, and 6 bases lay between the germline ends. The length of the CDR3 is 13 residues. Germline values: CDR1 SGHNT, CDR2 YENEEA. CDR3: CASSFGVQETQYF. The DNA for the CDR3 is TGTGCCAGCAGCTTCGGGGTCCAAGAGACCCAGTACTTC.

This chain links TRBV11-2 with TRBJ2-7; 9 nucleotides line up with TRBD2. Per the germline V gene, CDR1 is SGHAT and CDR2 is FQNNGV. The CDR3 length is 16 residues. Losses at the gene ends were 0 bases for V and 3 bases for J; bases not matched to a gene: 6. The CDR3: CASSLDGLAGFYEQYF. CDR3 bases: TGTGCCAGCAGCTTAGATGGGCTAGCGGGATTCTACGAGCAGTACTTC.

J is TRBJ2-7 and V is TRBV19; 10 bases match TRBD2. This CDR3 contains 15 residues. The trim removed 0 bases at V and 6 bases at J, leaving 5 bases unmatched. CDR1 is LNHDA and CDR2 is SQIVND in the germline V gene (reference sequence). DNA for the CDR3: TGTGCCAGTAGTATAGAGGCTAGCGGGAGATTCGAGCAGTACTTC. Translation: CASSIEASGRFEQYF.

V and J are TRBV3-1 (or the pseudogene TRBV3-2) and TRBJ2-4; 7 bases are shared with TRBD2. Unmatched junction bases numbered 4, after V lost 4 bases and J lost 1 base. The length of the CDR3 is 15 residues. Germline CDR1 LGHDT, CDR2 YNNKEL (reference sequence). CDR3: CASSPGGTAKNIQYF. The CDR3 DNA reads as TGTGCCAGCAGCCCCGGGGGGACGGCCAAAAACATTCAGTACTTC.

The chain employs TRBV4-2 and TRBJ2-2; D is perhaps TRBD2 (6 bases). Germline values: CDR1 LGHNA, CDR2 YNFKEQ. The V gene lost 5 bases and the J gene lost 9 bases, with 13 bases spanning the gap. The CDR3 contains 13 residues. The CDR3 spells CASSASRGRELFF. The CDR3, as DNA: TGTGCCAGCAGCGCATCGCGGGGCAGGGAGCTGTTTTTT.

The rearrangement links TRBV9 to TRBJ1-1; D call uncertain. Per germline, CDR1 SGDLS and CDR2 YYNGEE. The CDR3 covers 13 residues. The germline V and J ends were trimmed by 0 bases and 1 base, with 4 bases remaining between them. In nucleotides, the CDR3 is TGTGCCAGCAGCGTAGCACAGAACACTGAAGCTTTCTTT. Amino acids: CASSVAQNTEAFF.

This chain joins TRBV27 and TRBJ1-2; 10 nucleotides agree with TRBD1. V lost 0 bases and J lost 5; bases outside the gene matches: 0. This CDR3 comprises 14 residues. Germline CDR1 MNHEY, CDR2 SMNVEV (reference sequence). CDR3 DNA: TGTGCCAGCAGTTTATCGGGACAGGGGTATGGCTACACCTTC. Its translation is CASSLSGQGYGYTF.

The gene calls are TRBV5-1 and TRBJ2-1; D gene uncertain. Trimming stripped 5 bases from V and 0 bases from J, with 6 bases between. The germline V gene encodes CDR1 SGHRS and CDR2 YFSETQ. CDR3 length equals 13 residues. CDR3 amino acids: CASRQSSYNEQFF. The CDR3 DNA is TGCGCCAGCAGACAGAGCTCCTACAATGAGCAGTTCTTC.

V gene TRBV15 combines with J gene TRBJ2-7; weak D call: TRBD2 (5 bases). Germline CDR1 is LNHNV and CDR2 is YYDKDF (reference sequence). V lost 0 bases to trimming and J lost 6 bases, with 18 bases between them. This CDR3 contains 16 residues. CDR3 amino acids: CATSRDLGLQAVEQYF. In DNA, the CDR3 is TGTGCCACCAGCAGAGATCTTGGGCTCCAAGCGGTCGAGCAGTACTTC.

The CDR3 reads CASSFRQGLRDTQYF. Here the CDR3 DNA reads TGTGCCAGCAGCTTCCGACAGGGCTTAAGAGATACGCAGTATTTT. The chain uses TRBV7-9 and TRBJ2-3; 7 nucleotides line up with TRBD1. The CDR3 spans 15 residues. In germline, CDR1 is SEHNR, CDR2 FQNEAQ (reference sequence). Unmatched junction bases numbered 8, after V lost 3 bases and J lost 5 bases.

The gene calls are TRBV2 and TRBJ2-1; tentative D call: TRBD2 (6 bases). The V gene lost 7 bases and the J gene lost 4 bases, with 14 bases spanning the gap. The CDR3 spans 14 residues. Germline CDR1 and CDR2: SNHLY and FYNNEI. The CDR3 protein is CASKRGGEYNEQFF. In DNA, the CDR3 is TGTGCCAGCAAGAGGGGCGGGGAGTACAATGAGCAGTTCTTC. Supplemented by reference TRBV2 and TRBJ2-1, the full variable domain reads EPEVTQTPSHQVTQMGQEVILRCVPISNHLYFYWYRQILGQKVEFLVSFYNNEISEKSEIFDDQFSVERPDGSNFTLKIRSTKLEDSAMYFCASKRGGEYNEQFFGPGTRLTVL.

The rearrangement joins TRBV4-1 to TRBJ1-2; D is possibly TRBD1 (5 bases). The CDR3 is 15 amino acids. V shed 1 base and J shed 2 bases, with 11 bases lying between them. The germline V gene encodes CDR1 MGHRA and CDR2 YSYEKL. The CDR3 DNA is TGCGCCAGCAGCCAAGCCTTCACAGGAAACTATGGCTACACCTTC. It yields the protein CASSQAFTGNYGYTF.

V and J are TRBV6-6 and TRBJ1-5; a weak D match, TRBD1 (6 bases). CDR3 length equals 16 residues. Germline V gene sequence: CDR1 MNHNY, CDR2 SVGAGI (reference sequence). The germline V and J ends were trimmed by 0 bases and 2 bases, with 11 bases remaining between them. CDR3 protein: CASSYSMGGRNQPQHF. The CDR3 region has the DNA TGTGCCAGCAGTTACTCGATGGGGGGGCGCAATCAGCCCCAGCATTTT.

This CDR3 reads CASTSLFSPLHF. The CDR3 DNA reads as TGTGCCAGCACCTCTCTATTTTCACCCCTCCACTTT. V is TRBV2 and J is TRBJ1-6; D is ambiguous. V was pared by 7 bases and J by 9 bases, with 10 bases between. Germline CDR1 and CDR2: SNHLY and FYNNEI. There are 12 residues in the CDR3.

This chain joins TRBV28 and TRBJ2-1; no definite D call. Germline CDR1 and CDR2: MDHEN and SYDVKM. CDR3 size: 16 residues. Trimming pared 5 bases from V and 1 base from J, leaving 15 bases between. CDR3 bases: TGTGCCAGCAGTCCCCTCAAACGGAGTTCCTACAATGAGCAGTTCTTC. Amino acids: CASSPLKRSSYNEQFF. Full variable domain (rest looked up from reference TRBV28 and TRBJ2-1): DVKVTQSSRYLVKRTGEKVFLECVQDMDHENMFWYRQDPGLGLRLIYFSYDVKMKEKGDIPEGYSVSREKKERFSLILESASTNQTSMYLCASSPLKRSSYNEQFFGPGTRLTVL.

This clone was seen more than once but under ten times. V usage is TRBV5-1 and J usage is TRBJ2-5, with D possibly being TRBD2 (6 bases). The CDR3 runs 14 residues. V shed 1 base and J shed 4 bases, with 11 bases lying between them. Germline assignment: CDR1 SGHRS and CDR2 YFSETQ. The CDR3 spells CASSLSQGGETQYF. CDR3 sequence (DNA): TGCGCCAGCAGCTTGAGCCAGGGAGGAGAGACCCAGTACTTC.

The J gene is TRBJ1-2, the V gene TRBV3-1 (or the pseudogene TRBV3-2); a possible D gene is TRBD1 (5 bases). CDR1 is LGHDT, CDR2 YNNKEL, per germline (reference sequence). This CDR3 contains 13 residues. With 4 bases removed from V and 6 bases from J, the gap between germline ends came to 12 bases. The CDR3 protein is CASSPPGTNGYTF. The CDR3 nucleotides read TGTGCCAGCAGCCCCCCAGGGACTAATGGCTACACCTTC.

The gene calls are TRBV5-1 and TRBJ1-2; 8 nucleotides match TRBD1. V was pared by 4 bases and J by 4 bases, with 9 bases of the junction left unmatched. The CDR3 spans 15 residues. Germline V lookup: CDR1 SGHRS, CDR2 YFSETQ. In nucleotides, the CDR3 is TGCGCCAGCAGCCCCAGACAGGGGATCTCCTATGGCTACACCTTC. Residues: CASSPRQGISYGYTF.